This T cell receptor (beta chain) was recorded in a study of T cells in localized non-small cell lung cancer. Points from the study as a whole: Investigators sequenced only a single tumor region, leaving heterogeneity possible.

About this clone itself: Antigen specificity is unknown.

The CDR3 consists of 15 residues. Germline V CDR1 and CDR2: MNHEY, SMNVEV (reference sequence). The J segment lost 3 bases and the V segment lost 4 bases, leaving 7 bases of the junction unmatched. Here immunoSEQ multiplex PCR was the method, and the copy in TCRdb shows in-frame clones only, minus some. This table has 70,000 or so clones, 65% to 85% appearing once. The chain has TRBV27 and TRBJ2-7, with TRBD2 matching over 9 bases. The receptor was isolated from a female donor over 55 with stage I lung adenocarcinoma. Material: peripheral blood, obtained before any cancer treatment. This CDR3 reads CASSSPISGSYEQYF. The CDR3, as DNA: TGTGCCAGCAGTTCCCCGATTAGCGGGAGCTACGAGCAGTACTTC.